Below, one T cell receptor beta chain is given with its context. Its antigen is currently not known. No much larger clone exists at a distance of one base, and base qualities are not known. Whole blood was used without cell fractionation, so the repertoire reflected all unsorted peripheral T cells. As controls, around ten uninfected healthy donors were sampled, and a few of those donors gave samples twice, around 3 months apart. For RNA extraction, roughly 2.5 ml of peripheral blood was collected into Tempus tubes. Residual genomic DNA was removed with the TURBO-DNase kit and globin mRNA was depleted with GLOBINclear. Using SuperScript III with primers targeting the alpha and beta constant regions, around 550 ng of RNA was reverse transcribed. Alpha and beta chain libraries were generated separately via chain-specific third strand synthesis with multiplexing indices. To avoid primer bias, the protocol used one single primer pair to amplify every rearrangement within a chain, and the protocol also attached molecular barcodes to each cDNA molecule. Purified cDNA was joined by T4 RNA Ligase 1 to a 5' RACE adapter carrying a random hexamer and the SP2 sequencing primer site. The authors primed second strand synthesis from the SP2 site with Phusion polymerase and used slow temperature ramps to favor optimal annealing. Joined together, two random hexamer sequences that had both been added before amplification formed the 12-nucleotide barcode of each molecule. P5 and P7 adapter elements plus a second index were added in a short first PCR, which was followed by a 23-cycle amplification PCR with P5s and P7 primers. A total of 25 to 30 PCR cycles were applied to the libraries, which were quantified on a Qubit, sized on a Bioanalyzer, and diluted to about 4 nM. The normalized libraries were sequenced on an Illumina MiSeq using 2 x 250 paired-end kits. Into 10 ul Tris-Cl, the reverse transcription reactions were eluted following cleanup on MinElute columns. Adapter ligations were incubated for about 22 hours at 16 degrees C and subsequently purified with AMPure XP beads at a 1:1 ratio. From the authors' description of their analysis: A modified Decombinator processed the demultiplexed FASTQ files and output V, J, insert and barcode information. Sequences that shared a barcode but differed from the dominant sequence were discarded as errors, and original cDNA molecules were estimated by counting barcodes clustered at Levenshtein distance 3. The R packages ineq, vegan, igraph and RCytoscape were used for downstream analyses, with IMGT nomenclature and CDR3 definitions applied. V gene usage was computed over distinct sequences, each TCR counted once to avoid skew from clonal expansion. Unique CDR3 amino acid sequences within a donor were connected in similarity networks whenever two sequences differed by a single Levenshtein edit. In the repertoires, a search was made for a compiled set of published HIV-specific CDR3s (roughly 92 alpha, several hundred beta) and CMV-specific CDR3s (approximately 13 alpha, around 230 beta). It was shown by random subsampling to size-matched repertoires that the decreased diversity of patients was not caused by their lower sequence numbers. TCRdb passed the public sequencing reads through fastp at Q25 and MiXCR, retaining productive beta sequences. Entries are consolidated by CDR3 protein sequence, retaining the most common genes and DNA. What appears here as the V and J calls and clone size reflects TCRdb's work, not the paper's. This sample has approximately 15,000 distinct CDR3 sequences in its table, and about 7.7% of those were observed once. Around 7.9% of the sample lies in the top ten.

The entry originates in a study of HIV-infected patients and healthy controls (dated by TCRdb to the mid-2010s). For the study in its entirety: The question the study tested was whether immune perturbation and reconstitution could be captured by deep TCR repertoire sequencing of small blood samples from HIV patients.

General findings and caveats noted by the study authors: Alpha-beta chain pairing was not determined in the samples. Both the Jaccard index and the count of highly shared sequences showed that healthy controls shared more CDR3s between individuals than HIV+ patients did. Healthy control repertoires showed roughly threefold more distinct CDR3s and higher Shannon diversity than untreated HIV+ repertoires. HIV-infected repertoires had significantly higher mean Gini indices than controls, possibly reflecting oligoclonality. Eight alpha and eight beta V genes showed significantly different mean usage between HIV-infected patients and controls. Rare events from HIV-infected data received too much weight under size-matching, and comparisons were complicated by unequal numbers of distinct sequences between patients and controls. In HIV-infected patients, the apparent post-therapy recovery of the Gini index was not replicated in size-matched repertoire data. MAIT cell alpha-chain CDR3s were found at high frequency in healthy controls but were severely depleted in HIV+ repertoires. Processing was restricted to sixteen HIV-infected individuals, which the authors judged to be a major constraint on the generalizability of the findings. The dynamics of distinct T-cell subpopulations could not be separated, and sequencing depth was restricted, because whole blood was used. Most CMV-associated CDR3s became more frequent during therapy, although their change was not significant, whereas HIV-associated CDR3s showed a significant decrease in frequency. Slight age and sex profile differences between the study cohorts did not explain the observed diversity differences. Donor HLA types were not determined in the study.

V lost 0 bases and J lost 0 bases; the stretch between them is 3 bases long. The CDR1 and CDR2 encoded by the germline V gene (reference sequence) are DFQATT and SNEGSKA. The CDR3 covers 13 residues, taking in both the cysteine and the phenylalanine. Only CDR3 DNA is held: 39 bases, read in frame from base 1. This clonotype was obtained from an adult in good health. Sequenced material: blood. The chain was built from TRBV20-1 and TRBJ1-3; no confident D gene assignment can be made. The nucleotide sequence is TGCAGTGCTAGAGAATTCTCTGGAAACACCATATATTTT. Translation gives CSAREFSGNTIYF.